Listed below are T cell receptor beta chains from one sample, sequenced in a study of blood T cell repertoires in COVID-19. The assay was immunoSEQ multiplex PCR, and TCRdb's table has in-frame clones only and misses some. The profile shows 84,000 or so clones, 80% of them singletons. The sequenced sample consisted of peripheral blood. The source of these receptors is a woman aged 80 or over with acute or convalescent COVID-19. CDR3s leave out the opening cysteine and the closing phenylalanine or tryptophan. D genes are given only for firm matches. Size values are once, few and many counts, or a class for expanded clones, and some rows have none.

TRBJ2-7	NA	TRBD1	TRBV5-1	ASSWGTGGSRTGSYEQY
TRBJ2-1	NA	NA	TRBV6-5	ASSYQRQYNEQF
TRBJ2-5	NA	NA	TRBV5-6	ASSLGRASLTQY
TRBJ1-1	NA	NA	TRBV6-6	ASSNLGDTEAF
TRBJ2-5	NA	TRBD1	TRBV11-2	ASSLDRGQGIQETQY
TRBJ1-1	NA	NA	TRBV15	ATNVFRNTEAF
TRBJ2-6	NA	TRBD1	TRBV10-3	AISGTQGAGANVLT
TRBJ1-2	NA	NA	TRBV6-5	ASTLSGYGYT
TRBJ1-1	few	TRBD1	TRBV4-1	ASSQAARGRASEAF
TRBJ2-5	once	TRBD2	TRBV2	ASRPGTSGGLY
TRBJ1-1	NA	TRBD1	TRBV5-4	ASSFRQGEAF
TRBJ2-7	once	TRBD2	TRBV18	ASSPVAGGNYEQY
TRBJ1-1	NA	NA	TRBV10-1	ASSVGREDTEAF
TRBJ2-2	NA	TRBD2	TRBV5-8	ASRFSSGVITGELF
TRBJ1-5	NA	NA	TRBV6-4	ASSTNIDQPQH
TRBJ1-2	NA	NA	TRBV3-1/TRBV3-2	ASSQTAGYYGYT
TRBJ2-2	NA	NA	TRBV28	ASSSLRKGAGELF
TRBJ1-2	NA	TRBD1	TRBV3-1/TRBV3-2	ASSQGQGDRGYT
TRBJ2-7	NA	TRBD2	TRBV7-2	ASSLVGGGAGEQY
TRBJ2-7	NA	TRBD2	TRBV6-6	ASSPYSGGGRTYEQY
TRBJ1-1	NA	NA	TRBV9	ASSVSSQNTEAF
TRBJ2-1	NA	TRBD2	TRBV10-3	ATWTSGRSYNEQF
TRBJ1-6	few	NA	TRBV5-6	ASSGAGTINSPLH
TRBJ1-6	NA	TRBD1	TRBV15	ATSRDLRTGGIRGNSPLH
TRBJ2-5	NA	NA	TRBV7-9	ASSFGGEETQY
TRBJ1-1	NA	NA	TRBV6-5	ASGSGGWGNTEAF
TRBJ2-2	NA	NA	TRBV5-1	ASSSLAANTGELF